This T cell receptor beta chain was sequenced during a study of post-analysis software for immune sequencing data. Unique molecular identifiers were present in the TCR beta cDNA libraries. TCRdb re-derived calls from the PCR reads in MiXCR, one entry per CDR3 protein. Among roughly 730,000 distinct CDR3 sequences, less than 35% were seen once, and the ten largest hold roughly 0.54%. Comments on this clonotype: Its specificity is unknown.

Germline CDR1 and CDR2: SNHLY and FYNNEI. Deletions cut 6 bases from V and 1 base from J, with 10 bases between. The CDR3 has 15 amino acids. Points from the study as a whole: Multiple sclerosis patients showed significantly lower normalized Chao1 diversity than controls did. There were a handful of TRBV segments more frequent in patients than controls, and TRBV5-6, TRBV5-1 and TRBV20-1 were among them.

Source material: blood. This chain links TRBV2 with TRBJ2-6; D is ambiguous. The TCR was taken from a girl aged 5-17 years with multiple sclerosis. CDR3 sequence: CASSLRLSGANVLTF. The CDR3 DNA reads as TGTGCCAGCAGCCTACGACTTTCTGGGGCCAACGTCCTGACTTTC.